This TCR beta chain was retrieved from a study of blood T cell repertoires in COVID-19. Across the whole study: The samples span acute and convalescent COVID-19 from the United States, Italy and Spain. T cells, B-cell-depleted T cells, or PBMCs provided the cDNA or gDNA that served as material.

The CDR3 spans 13 residues. V was pared by 4 bases and J by 14 bases, with 8 bases of the junction left unmatched. Germline CDR1 is MGHRA and CDR2 is YSYEKL. Original analysis: Amplifying reference gene primers gave estimates of nucleated cell counts. Here immunoSEQ multiplex PCR was the method, and the copy in TCRdb shows in-frame clones only, minus some. That table is the source of V, J and clone size, and D and trimming were worked out from the DNA. Of hundreds of thousands of clones listed, 75% to 90% are singletons. The chain combines TRBV4-1 with TRBJ2-2, with 9 nucleotides matching TRBD1. The sequenced sample consisted of peripheral blood. This receptor was taken from a man in his fifties or sixties who had recovered from COVID-19. CDR3 sequence reads: CASSPPDRGLLFF. The CDR3 nucleotides read TGCGCCAGCAGCCCCCCAGACAGGGGGTTACTGTTTTTT.